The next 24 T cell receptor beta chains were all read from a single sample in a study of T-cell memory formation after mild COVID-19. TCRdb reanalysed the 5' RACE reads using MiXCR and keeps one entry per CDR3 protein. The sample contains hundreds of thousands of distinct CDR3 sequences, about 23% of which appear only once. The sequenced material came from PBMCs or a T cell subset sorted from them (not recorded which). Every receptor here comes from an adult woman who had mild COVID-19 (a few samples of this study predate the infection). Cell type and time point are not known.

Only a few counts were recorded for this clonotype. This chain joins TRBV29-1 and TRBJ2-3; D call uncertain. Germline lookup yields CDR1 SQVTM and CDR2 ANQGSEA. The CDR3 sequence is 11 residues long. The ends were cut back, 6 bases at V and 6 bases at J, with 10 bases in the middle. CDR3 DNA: TGCAGCGTCGGACCCCCCGATACGCAGTATTTT. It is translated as CSVGPPDTQYF.

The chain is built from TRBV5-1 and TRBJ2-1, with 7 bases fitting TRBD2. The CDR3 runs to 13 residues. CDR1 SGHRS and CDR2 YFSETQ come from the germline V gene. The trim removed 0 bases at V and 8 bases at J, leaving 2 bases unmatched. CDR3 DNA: TGCGCCAGCAGCTTGGGCGGGAGCGATGAGCAGTTCTTC. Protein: CASSLGGSDEQFF.

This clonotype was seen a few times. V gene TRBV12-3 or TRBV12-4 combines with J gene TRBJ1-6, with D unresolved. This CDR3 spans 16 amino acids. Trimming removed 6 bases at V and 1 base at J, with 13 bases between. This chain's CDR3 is CASSSGVRSYNSPLHF. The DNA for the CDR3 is TGTGCCAGCAGCTCCGGCGTGAGGTCCTATAATTCACCCCTCCACTTT.

CDR3 DNA sequence: TGCAGCCACCCCGAAGGAGAGACCCAGTACTTC. This gives the protein CSHPEGETQYF. V is TRBV20-1 and J is TRBJ2-5; D is unresolved. This CDR3 spans 11 amino acids. Germline V gene sequence: CDR1 DFQATT, CDR2 SNEGSKA (reference sequence).

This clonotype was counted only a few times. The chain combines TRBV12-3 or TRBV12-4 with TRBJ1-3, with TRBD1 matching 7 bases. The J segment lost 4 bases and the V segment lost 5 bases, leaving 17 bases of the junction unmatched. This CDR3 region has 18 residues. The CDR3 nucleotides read TGTGCCAGCAGTCCCCCGGGCAGTTTGAGGGGGCGGGGAAACACCATATATTTT. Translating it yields CASSPPGSLRGRGNTIYF.

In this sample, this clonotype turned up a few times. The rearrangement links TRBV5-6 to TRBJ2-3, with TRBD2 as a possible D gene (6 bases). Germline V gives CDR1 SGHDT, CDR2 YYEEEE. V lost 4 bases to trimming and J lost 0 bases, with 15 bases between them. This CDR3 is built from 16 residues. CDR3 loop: CASSGEWRGSTDTQYF. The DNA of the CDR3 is TGTGCCAGCAGCGGTGAATGGCGGGGTAGCACAGATACGCAGTATTTT.

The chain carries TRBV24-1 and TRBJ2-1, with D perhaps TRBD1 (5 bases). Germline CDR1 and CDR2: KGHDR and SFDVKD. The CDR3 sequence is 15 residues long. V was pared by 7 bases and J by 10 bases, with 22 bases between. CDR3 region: CATRGKRGVGGEQFF. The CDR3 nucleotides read TGTGCCACCAGGGGAAAAAGGGGTGTAGGCGGCGAGCAGTTCTTC.

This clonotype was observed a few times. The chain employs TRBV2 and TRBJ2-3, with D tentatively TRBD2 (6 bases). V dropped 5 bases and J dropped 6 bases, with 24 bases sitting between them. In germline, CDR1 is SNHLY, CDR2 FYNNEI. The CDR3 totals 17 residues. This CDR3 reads CASSLPLDRREGDTQYF. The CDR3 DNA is TGTGCCAGCAGTCTACCGCTGGACCGGCGGGAAGGTGATACGCAGTATTTT.

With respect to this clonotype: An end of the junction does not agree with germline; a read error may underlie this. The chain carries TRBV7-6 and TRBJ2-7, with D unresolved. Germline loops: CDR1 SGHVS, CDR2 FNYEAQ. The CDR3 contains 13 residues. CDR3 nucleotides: TGTGCCAGCAGCTTAACCCCCTCCGACGAGCAGTACTTC. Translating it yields CASSLTPSDEQYF.

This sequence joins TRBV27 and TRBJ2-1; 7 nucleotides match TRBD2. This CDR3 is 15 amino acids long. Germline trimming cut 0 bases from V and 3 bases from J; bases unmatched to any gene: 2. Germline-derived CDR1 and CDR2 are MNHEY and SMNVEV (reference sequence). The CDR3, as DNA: TGTGCCAGCAGTTTATCGTGGGGGGGCTACAATGAGCAGTTCTTC. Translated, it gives CASSLSWGGYNEQFF.

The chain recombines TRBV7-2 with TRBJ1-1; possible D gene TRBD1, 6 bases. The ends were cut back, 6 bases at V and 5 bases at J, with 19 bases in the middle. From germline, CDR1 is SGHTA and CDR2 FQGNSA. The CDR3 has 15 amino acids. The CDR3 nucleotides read TGTGCCAGCAGGGGAGGGGGAGGGTCGGTTACTGAAGCTTTCTTT. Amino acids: CASRGGGGSVTEAFF. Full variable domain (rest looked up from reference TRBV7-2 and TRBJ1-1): GAGVSQSPSNKVTEKGKDVELRCDPISGHTALYWYRQSLGQGLEFLIYFQGNSAPDKSGLPSDRFSAERTGGSVSTLTIQRTQQEDSAVYLCASRGGGGSVTEAFFGQGTRLTVV.

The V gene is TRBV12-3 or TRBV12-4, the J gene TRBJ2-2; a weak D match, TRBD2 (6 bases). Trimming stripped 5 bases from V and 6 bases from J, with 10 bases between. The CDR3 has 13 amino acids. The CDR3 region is CASSPPSAGELFF. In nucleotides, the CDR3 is TGTGCCAGCAGTCCCCCTAGCGCCGGGGAGCTGTTTTTT.

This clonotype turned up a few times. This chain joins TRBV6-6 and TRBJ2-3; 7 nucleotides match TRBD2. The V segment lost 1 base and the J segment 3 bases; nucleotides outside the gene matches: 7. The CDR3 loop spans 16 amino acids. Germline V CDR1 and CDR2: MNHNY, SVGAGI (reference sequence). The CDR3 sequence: CASSYYGLGPTDTQYF. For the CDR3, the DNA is TGTGCCAGCAGTTACTACGGACTAGGCCCTACAGATACGCAGTATTTT.

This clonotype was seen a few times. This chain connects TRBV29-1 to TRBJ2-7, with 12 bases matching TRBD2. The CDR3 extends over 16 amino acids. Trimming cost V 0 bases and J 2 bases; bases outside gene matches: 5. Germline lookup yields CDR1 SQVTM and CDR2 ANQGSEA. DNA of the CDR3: TGCAGCGTTGAAGACCCTCTAGCGGGAGGGCCCTACGAGCAGTACTTC. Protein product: CSVEDPLAGGPYEQYF.

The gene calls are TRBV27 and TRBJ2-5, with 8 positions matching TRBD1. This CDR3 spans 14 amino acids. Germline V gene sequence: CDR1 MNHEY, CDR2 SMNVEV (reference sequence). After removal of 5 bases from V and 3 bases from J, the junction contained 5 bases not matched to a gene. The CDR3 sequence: CASSKTGVEETQYF. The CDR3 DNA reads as TGTGCCAGCAGTAAGACAGGGGTTGAAGAGACCCAGTACTTC.

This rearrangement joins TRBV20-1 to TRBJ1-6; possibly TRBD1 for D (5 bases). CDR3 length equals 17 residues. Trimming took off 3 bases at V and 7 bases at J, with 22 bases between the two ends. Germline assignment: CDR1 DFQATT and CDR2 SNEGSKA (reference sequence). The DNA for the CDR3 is TGCAGTGCTAGCAACCCCTACCAGGGAGTGGGGAATTCACCCCTCCACTTT. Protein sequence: CSASNPYQGVGNSPLHF.

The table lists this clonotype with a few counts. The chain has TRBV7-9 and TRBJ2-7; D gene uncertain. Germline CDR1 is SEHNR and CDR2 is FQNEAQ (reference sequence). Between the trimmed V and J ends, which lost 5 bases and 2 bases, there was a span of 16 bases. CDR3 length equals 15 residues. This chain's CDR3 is CASSHPLDVPYEQYF. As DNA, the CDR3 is TGTGCCAGCAGCCACCCTTTAGACGTACCCTACGAGCAGTACTTC. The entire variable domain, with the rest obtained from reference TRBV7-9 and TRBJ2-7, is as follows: DTGVSQNPRHKITKRGQNVTFRCDPISEHNRLYWYRQTLGQGPEFLTYFQNEAQLEKSRLLSDRFSAERPKGSFSTLEIQRTEQGDSAMYLCASSHPLDVPYEQYFGPGTRLTVT.

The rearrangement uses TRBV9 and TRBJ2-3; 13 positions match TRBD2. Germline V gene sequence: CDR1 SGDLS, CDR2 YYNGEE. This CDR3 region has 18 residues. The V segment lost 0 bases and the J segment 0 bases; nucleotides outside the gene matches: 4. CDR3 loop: CASSVGTSGGASTDTQYF. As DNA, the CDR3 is TGTGCCAGCAGCGTAGGTACTAGCGGGGGGGCCAGCACAGATACGCAGTATTTT.

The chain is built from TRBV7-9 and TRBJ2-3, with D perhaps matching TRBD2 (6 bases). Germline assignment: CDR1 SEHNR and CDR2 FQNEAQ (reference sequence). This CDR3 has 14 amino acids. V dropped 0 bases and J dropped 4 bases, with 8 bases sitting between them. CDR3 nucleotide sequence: TGTGCCAGCAGCTTAGCTCCGGGGGCAGATACGCAGTATTTT. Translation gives CASSLAPGADTQYF.

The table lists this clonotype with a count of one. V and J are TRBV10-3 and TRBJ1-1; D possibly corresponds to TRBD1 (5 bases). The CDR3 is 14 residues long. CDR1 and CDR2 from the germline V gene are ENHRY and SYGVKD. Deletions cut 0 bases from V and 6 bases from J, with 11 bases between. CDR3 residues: CAISESGLGAEAFF. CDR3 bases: TGTGCCATCAGTGAGTCCGGGTTGGGGGCTGAAGCTTTCTTT.

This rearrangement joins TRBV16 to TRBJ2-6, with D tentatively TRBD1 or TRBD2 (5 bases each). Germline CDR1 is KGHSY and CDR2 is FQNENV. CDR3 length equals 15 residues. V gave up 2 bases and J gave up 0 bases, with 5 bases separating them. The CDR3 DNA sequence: TGTGCCAGCAGCCAAGGGGGCTCTGGGGCCAACGTCCTGACTTTC. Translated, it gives CASSQGGSGANVLTF.

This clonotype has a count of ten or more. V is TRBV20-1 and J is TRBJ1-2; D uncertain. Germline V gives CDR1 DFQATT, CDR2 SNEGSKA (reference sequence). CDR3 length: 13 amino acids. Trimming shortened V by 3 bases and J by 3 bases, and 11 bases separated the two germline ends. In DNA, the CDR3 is TGCAGTGCTAGGAGGGATCTTGACTATGGCTACACCTTC. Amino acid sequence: CSARRDLDYGYTF.

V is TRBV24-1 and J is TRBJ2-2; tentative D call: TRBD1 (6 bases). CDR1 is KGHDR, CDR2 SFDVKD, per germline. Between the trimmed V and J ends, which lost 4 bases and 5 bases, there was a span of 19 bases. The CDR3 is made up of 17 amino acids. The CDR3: CATSDHTWTVGTGELFF. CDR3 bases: TGTGCCACCAGTGACCATACTTGGACAGTGGGGACCGGGGAGCTGTTTTTT.

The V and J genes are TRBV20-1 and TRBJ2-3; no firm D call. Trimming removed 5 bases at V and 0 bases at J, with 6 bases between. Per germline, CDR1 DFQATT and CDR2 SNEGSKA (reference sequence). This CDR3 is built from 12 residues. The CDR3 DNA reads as TGCAGTGCTCTAATTAGCACAGATACGCAGTATTTT. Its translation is CSALISTDTQYF.